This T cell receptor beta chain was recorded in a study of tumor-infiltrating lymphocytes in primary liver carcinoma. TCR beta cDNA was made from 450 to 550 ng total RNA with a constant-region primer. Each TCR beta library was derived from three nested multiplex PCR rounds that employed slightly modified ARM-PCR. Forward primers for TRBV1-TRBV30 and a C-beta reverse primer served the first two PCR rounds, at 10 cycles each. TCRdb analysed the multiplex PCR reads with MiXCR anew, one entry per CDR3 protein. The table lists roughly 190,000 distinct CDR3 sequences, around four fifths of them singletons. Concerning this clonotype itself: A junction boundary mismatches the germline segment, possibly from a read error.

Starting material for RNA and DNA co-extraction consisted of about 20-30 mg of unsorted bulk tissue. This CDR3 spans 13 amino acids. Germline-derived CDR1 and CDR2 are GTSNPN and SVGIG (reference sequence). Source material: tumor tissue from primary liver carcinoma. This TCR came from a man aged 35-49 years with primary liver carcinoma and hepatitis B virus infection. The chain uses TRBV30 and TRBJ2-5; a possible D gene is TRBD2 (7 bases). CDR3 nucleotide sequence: TGTGCCTTAAACAAAGGGGGGGCAGAGACCCAGAACTTC. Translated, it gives CALNKGGAETQNF.